Below, 17 T cell receptor beta chains from the same sample are listed, as sequenced in a study of spatial heterogeneity in lung cancer. Stated time point: blood at routine non-recurrence follow-up after resection. Material for sequencing was whole RNA from tumor, nontumor lung or frozen PBMC, left unsorted. TCRdb re-called the 5' RACE reads through MiXCR, storing one row per CDR3 protein. The sample has about 52,000 distinct CDR3 sequences, 6.5% to 7.5% seen once. The material sequenced was PBMCs, taken at follow-up. These receptors were collected from a female donor with early-stage non-small cell lung cancer.

The table lists this clonotype with a few counts. The rearrangement joins TRBV7-9 to TRBJ1-5; possible D gene TRBD1, 6 bases. The CDR3 contains 15 residues. With 3 bases removed from V and 3 bases from J, the gap between germline ends came to 12 bases. CDR1 and CDR2 from the germline V gene are SEHNR and FQNEAQ (reference sequence). CDR3 sequence reads: CASSFAGVDNQPQHF. In nucleotides, the CDR3 is TGTGCCAGCAGCTTCGCAGGGGTTGACAATCAGCCCCAGCATTTT.

The chain combines TRBV10-3 with TRBJ1-2; 9 nucleotides line up with TRBD1. Germline assignment: CDR1 ENHRY and CDR2 SYGVKD. The CDR3 runs to 16 residues. The junction had 9 bases not matched to a gene; V was cut back by 3 bases and J by 4 bases. The DNA for the CDR3 is TGTGCCATCAGTGACGACAGGGGGTACCTCGGCTATGGCTACACCTTC. It translates to CAISDDRGYLGYGYTF.

This clonotype was detected only a few times. The chain employs TRBV15 and TRBJ2-7; the D is unclear. Germline V gives CDR1 LNHNV, CDR2 YYDKDF (reference sequence). Deletions cut 0 bases from V and 6 bases from J, with 9 bases between. CDR3 length: 13 amino acids. CDR3: CATSRDPAGEQYF. The CDR3 DNA sequence: TGTGCCACCAGCAGAGATCCCGCTGGCGAGCAGTACTTC.

The V and J genes are TRBV15 and TRBJ2-2; tentatively, D is TRBD1 (5 bases). The length of the CDR3 is 16 residues. Germline V lookup: CDR1 LNHNV, CDR2 YYDKDF (reference sequence). With 1 base removed from V and 7 bases from J, the gap between germline ends came to 16 bases. The chain's CDR3 is CATSRVRQGLGGELFF. The DNA for the CDR3 is TGTGCCACCAGCAGAGTTCGGCAGGGTCTCGGCGGGGAGCTGTTTTTT.

This clonotype appeared a few times. V is TRBV29-1 and J is TRBJ2-1; 8 nucleotides line up with TRBD2. The CDR3 runs to 13 residues. With 6 bases clipped from V and 5 bases from J, the junction kept 6 bases outside the gene matches. From germline, CDR1 is SQVTM and CDR2 ANQGSEA. The CDR3 here is CSVERRGDNEQFF. The CDR3, as DNA: TGCAGCGTGGAAAGGCGGGGGGACAATGAGCAGTTCTTC.

This clonotype was observed at least ten times. The chain has TRBV4-1 and TRBJ1-1, with 7 nucleotides matching TRBD1. This CDR3 has 15 amino acids. Germline V gives CDR1 MGHRA, CDR2 YSYEKL. J gave up 1 base and V 2 bases, and 4 bases lay outside the gene matches. CDR3 sequence (DNA): TGCGCCAGCAGCCAATCGGGACAGACGAACACTGAAGCTTTCTTT. Translating gives CASSQSGQTNTEAFF.

This clonotype has at least ten counts. The rearrangement uses TRBV5-1 and TRBJ2-3; D might be TRBD2 (6 bases). The V end was cut by 0 bases, the J end by 1 base, with 18 bases between. The V gene's germline CDR1 is SGHRS and CDR2 YFSETQ. The CDR3 runs to 18 residues. CDR3 bases: TGCGCCAGCAGCTTGGCGCGGGGCCAGGTTCTAGGCACAGATACGCAGTATTTT. The encoded protein is CASSLARGQVLGTDTQYF.

The DNA for the CDR3 is TGCAGTGCTAGAGATATAGAGACCCAGTACTTC. Residues: CSARDIETQYF. The J gene is TRBJ2-5, the V gene TRBV20-1; D not certain. The ends were cut back, 0 bases at V and 4 bases at J, with 3 bases in the middle. The CDR3 runs to 11 residues. Germline values: CDR1 DFQATT, CDR2 SNEGSKA (reference sequence).

This clonotype was counted only a few times. V gene TRBV11-2 combines with J gene TRBJ1-5; TRBD1 aligns across 7 bases. The V gene end was trimmed by 3 bases and the J gene end by 5 bases; junction bases not matched to a gene: 7. Germline V lookup: CDR1 SGHAT, CDR2 FQNNGV. The CDR3 runs 15 residues. CDR3 in amino acids: CASSFLSGGDQPQHF. The CDR3 nucleotides read TGTGCCAGCAGCTTTTTGTCAGGGGGTGATCAGCCCCAGCATTTT.

This clonotype has just a few counts. The V gene is TRBV7-8, the J gene TRBJ2-7; 9 bases map to TRBD2. V lost 1 base, J lost 7 bases, and 5 bases stayed unmatched. This CDR3 region has 14 residues. CDR1 is SGHVS, CDR2 FQNEAQ, per germline. The CDR3 DNA reads TGTGCCAGCAGCTTAGAGCTAGCGGGGTGGGAGCAGTACTTC. It codes for CASSLELAGWEQYF.

This clonotype was seen repeatedly, ten times or more. For the CDR3, the DNA is TGCGCCAGCAGCCAGGGGGACACTGAAGCTTTCTTT. The encoded protein is CASSQGDTEAFF. The J gene is TRBJ1-1, the V gene TRBV5-1; 7 bases map to TRBD1. The CDR3 spans 12 residues. The ends lost 4 bases at V and 3 bases at J; junction bases unmatched: 0. Germline CDR1 SGHRS, CDR2 YFSETQ.

This clonotype has ten or more counts. CDR3 in amino acids: CASKGGYGYTF. The CDR3 coding sequence is TGTGCCAGCAAGGGAGGCTATGGCTACACCTTC. This chain joins TRBV27 and TRBJ1-2; D gene unclear. The CDR3 runs 11 residues. The germline V gene encodes CDR1 MNHEY and CDR2 SMNVEV (reference sequence). Trimming shortened V by 7 bases and J by 4 bases, and 7 bases separated the two germline ends.

With respect to this clonotype: At one boundary the junction diverges from the germline segment, which might be a read error. The V gene is TRBV5-1, the J gene TRBJ1-1; 8 bases agree with TRBD1. The CDR3 has 16 residues. Germline-derived CDR1 and CDR2 are SGHRS and YFSETQ. The CDR3 DNA reads TGCGCCAGCAGCCGGAATCTGGACAGGGCCTACACTGTAGCTTTCTTT. Its translation: CASSRNLDRAYTVAFF. Complete variable domain (other parts from reference TRBV5-1 and TRBJ1-1): KAGVTQTPRYLIKTRGQQVTLSCSPISGHRSVSWYQQTPGQGLQFLFEYFSETQRNKGNFPGRFSGRQFSNSRSEMNVSTLELGDSALYLCASSRNLDRAYTVAFFGQGTRLTVV.

This clonotype was counted between two and nine times. The genes are TRBV20-1 and TRBJ2-3; no definite D call. This CDR3 is 17 amino acids long. V lost 4 bases and J lost 4, with 24 bases in between. Germline values: CDR1 DFQATT, CDR2 SNEGSKA (reference sequence). The CDR3 region is CSAMAPPPGDVADTQYF. The CDR3 bases are TGCAGTGCTATGGCTCCTCCCCCAGGTGATGTTGCAGATACGCAGTATTTT.

The rearrangement uses TRBV19 and TRBJ1-4; the D is unclear. Per germline, CDR1 LNHDA and CDR2 SQIVND (reference sequence). This CDR3 is 12 amino acids long. Trimming left V 7 bases short and J 12 bases short, with 15 bases between. In nucleotides, the CDR3 is TGTGCCAGTACGCAAGAGGGTGGGGAACTGTTTTTT. Protein product: CASTQEGGELFF.

This clonotype has only a few counts. V gene TRBV7-8 combines with J gene TRBJ2-5; the D gene is possibly TRBD2 (6 bases). The CDR3 contains 17 residues. Trimming took off 1 base at V and 1 base at J, with 16 bases between the two ends. CDR1 SGHVS and CDR2 FQNEAQ come from the germline V gene. The CDR3 sequence: CASSLVGTSSFQETQYF. CDR3 DNA sequence: TGTGCCAGCAGCTTAGTCGGAACTAGCTCGTTCCAAGAGACCCAGTACTTC.

This clonotype was detected only a few times. The gene calls are TRBV4-1 and TRBJ2-3; 8 bases align to TRBD2. Trimming removed 4 bases from V and 2 bases from J; junction bases left unmatched: 5. CDR3 length: 15 amino acids. CDR1 is MGHRA, CDR2 YSYEKL, per germline. CDR3 amino acids: CASSPRGAVTDTQYF. CDR3 nucleotide sequence: TGCGCCAGCAGCCCGCGGGGGGCCGTCACAGATACGCAGTATTTT.